There are a few counts of the clone carrying this TCR beta chain. Its cognate antigen is unknown. This entry belongs to a study of response to subunit inactivated influenza vaccine. Study-level results: It was suggested by the authors that few new T cells are recruited by each seasonal influenza vaccination.

This CDR3 region has 14 residues. The germline V gene encodes CDR1 ENHRY and CDR2 SYGVKD. Trimming stripped 3 bases from V and 2 bases from J, with 11 bases between. TCRdb reprocessed the RT-PCR reads via MiXCR and lists one record per CDR3 protein. The sample has roughly 630,000 distinct CDR3 sequences, 14% seen once. The origin of this receptor is a man aged 45-65 years who received an inactivated influenza vaccine. V usage is TRBV10-3 and J usage is TRBJ2-7, with D uncertain. The material was PBMCs from blood, obtained approximately 15 days before vaccination. The CDR3 reads CAISDPRITYEQYF. CDR3 sequence (DNA): TGTGCCATCAGTGATCCCCGGATTACCTACGAGCAGTACTTC.